The sequence of this T cell receptor (beta chain) was determined in a study of graft-versus-host responses after intestinal transplantation. For the study at large: Transplant types were multivisceral, liver-intestinal, or isolated intestinal. All recipients got anti-thymocyte globulin induction, then tacrolimus and steroids for about three years.

Trimming took off 6 bases at V and 4 bases at J, with 12 bases between the two ends. Germline assignment: CDR1 MNHEY and CDR2 SVGAGI. This CDR3 spans 13 amino acids. General study results and limits: Researchers found GvH clones in recipient marrow, and some showed up first in ileum or blood. After transplant, early declines in HvG clones were associated with peak levels of circulating GvH clones.

Worth noting for this clone: Its specificity is unknown.

Only in-frame clones appear in the TCRdb table, and some are missing; sequencing was by immunoSEQ multiplex PCR. The repertoire consists of roughly 99,000 clones, with about 82% occurring once and the leading ten covering around 1.4%. The receptor's source is a human patient who received an intestinal transplant, so some T cells may come from the graft donor. Here the sequenced sample was PBMCs, taken 255 days after intestinal transplant. The genes are TRBV6-5 and TRBJ1-1; tentatively, D is TRBD1 (5 bases). The CDR3 region is CASSLDKVTEAFF. CDR3 sequence (DNA): TGTGCCAGCAGCCTGGACAAGGTCACTGAAGCTTTCTTT.